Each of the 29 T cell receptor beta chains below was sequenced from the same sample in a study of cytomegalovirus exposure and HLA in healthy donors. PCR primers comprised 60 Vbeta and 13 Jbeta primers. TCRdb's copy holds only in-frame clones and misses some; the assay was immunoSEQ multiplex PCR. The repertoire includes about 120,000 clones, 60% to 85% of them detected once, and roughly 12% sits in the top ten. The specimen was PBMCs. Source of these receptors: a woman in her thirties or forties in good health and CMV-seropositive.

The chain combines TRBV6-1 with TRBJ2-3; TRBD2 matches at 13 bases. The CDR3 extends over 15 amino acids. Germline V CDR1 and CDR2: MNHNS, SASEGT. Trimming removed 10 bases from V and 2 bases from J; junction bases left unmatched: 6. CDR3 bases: TGTGCCACCGGGACTAGCGGGGAACCCACAGATACGCAGTATTTT. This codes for CATGTSGEPTDTQYF.

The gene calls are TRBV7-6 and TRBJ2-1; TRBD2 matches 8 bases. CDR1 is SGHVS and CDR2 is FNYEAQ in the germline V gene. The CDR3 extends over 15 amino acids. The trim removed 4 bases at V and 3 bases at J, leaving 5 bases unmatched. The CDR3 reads CASSSVAGIYNEQFF. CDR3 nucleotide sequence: TGTGCCAGCAGCTCTGTAGCGGGGATCTACAATGAGCAGTTCTTC.

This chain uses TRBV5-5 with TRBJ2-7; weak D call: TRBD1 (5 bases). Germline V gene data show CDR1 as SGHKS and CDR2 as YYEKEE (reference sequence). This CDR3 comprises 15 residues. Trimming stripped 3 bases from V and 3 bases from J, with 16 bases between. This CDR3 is CASSSPGRANYEQYF. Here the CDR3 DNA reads TGTGCCAGCAGCTCGCCGGGCAGGGCCAACTACGAGCAGTACTTC.

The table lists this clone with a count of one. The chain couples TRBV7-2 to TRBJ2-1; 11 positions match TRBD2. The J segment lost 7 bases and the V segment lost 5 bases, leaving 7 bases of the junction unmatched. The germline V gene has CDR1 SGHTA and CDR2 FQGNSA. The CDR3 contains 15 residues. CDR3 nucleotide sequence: TGTGCCAGCAGCCCCGTAGCGGGGGGGCGGAATGAGCAGTTCTTC. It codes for CASSPVAGGRNEQFF.

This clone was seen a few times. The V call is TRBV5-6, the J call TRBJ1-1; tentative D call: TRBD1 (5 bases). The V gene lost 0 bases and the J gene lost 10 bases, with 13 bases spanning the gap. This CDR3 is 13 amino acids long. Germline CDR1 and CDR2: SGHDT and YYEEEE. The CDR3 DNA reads TGTGCCAGCAGCTTGGGCGGGGTTAGGGGAGCTTTCTTT. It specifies CASSLGGVRGAFF.

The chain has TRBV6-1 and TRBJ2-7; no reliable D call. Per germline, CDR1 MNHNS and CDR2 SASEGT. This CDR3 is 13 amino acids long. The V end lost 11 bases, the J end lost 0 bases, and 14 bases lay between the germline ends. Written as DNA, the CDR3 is TGTGCCGGGCGATCTTCGAGCTCCTACGAGCAGTACTTC. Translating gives CAGRSSSSYEQYF.

This CDR3 reads CASSFSGYEQYF. DNA for the CDR3: TGTGCCAGCAGCTTCTCGGGGTACGAGCAGTACTTC. The J gene is TRBJ2-5, the V gene TRBV5-6, with D maybe TRBD2 (5 bases). The DNA end is more similar to TRBJ2-7, so the J call may be wrong. The CDR3 sequence is 12 residues long. CDR1 is SGHDT and CDR2 is YYEEEE in the germline V gene.

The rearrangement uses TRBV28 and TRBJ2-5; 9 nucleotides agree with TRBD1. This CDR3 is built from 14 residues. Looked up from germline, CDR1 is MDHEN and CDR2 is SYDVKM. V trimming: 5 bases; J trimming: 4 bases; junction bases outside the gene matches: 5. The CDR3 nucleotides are TGTGCCAGCAGTATAGGGACAGGGCGAGAGACCCAGTACTTC. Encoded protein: CASSIGTGRETQYF. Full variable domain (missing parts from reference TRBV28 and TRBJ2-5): DVKVTQSSRYLVKRTGEKVFLECVQDMDHENMFWYRQDPGLGLRLIYFSYDVKMKEKGDIPEGYSVSREKKERFSLILESASTNQTSMYLCASSIGTGRETQYFGPGTRLLVL.

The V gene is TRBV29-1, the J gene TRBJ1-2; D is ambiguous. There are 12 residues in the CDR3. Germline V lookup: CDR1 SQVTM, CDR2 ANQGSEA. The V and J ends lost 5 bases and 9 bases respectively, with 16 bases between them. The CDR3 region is CSVRVLINRYTF. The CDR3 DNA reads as TGCAGCGTTCGGGTTTTGATTAATCGCTACACCTTC.

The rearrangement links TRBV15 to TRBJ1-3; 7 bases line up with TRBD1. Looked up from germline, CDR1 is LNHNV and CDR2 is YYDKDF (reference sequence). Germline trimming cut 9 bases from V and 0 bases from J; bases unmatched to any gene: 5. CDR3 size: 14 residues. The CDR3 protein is CATGGPSSGNTIYF. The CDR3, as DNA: TGTGCCACAGGGGGCCCAAGCTCTGGAAACACCATATATTTT.

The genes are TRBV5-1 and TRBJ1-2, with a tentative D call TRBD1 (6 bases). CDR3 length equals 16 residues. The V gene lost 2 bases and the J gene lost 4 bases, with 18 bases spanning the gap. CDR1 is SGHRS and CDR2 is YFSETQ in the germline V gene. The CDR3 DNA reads TGCGCCAGCAGCTTCGGGGGGCAGAGCCTCTTCTATGGCTACACCTTC. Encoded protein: CASSFGGQSLFYGYTF.

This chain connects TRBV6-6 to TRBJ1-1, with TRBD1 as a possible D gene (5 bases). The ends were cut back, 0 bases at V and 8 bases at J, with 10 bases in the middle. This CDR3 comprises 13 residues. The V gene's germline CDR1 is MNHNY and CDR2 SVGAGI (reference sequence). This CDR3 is CASSYSRTREAFF. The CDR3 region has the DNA TGTGCCAGCAGTTACTCGCGGACACGGGAAGCTTTCTTT.

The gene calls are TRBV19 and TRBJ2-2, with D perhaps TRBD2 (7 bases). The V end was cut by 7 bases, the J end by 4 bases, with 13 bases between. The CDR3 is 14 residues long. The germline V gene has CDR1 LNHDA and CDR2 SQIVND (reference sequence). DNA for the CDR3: TGTGCCAGTATTGGAGGGGGGGTCACCGGGGAGCTGTTTTTT. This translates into CASIGGGVTGELFF.

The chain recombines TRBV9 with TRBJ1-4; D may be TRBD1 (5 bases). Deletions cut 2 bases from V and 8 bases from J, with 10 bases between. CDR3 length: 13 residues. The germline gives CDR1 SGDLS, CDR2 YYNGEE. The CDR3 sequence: CASSVRQNEKLFF. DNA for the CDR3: TGTGCCAGCAGCGTCCGACAGAACGAAAAACTGTTTTTT. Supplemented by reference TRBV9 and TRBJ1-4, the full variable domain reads DSGVTQTPKHLITATGQRVTLRCSPRSGDLSVYWYQQSLDQGLQFLIQYYNGEERAKGNILERFSAQQFPDLHSELNLSSLELGDSALYFCASSVRQNEKLFFGSGTQLSVL.

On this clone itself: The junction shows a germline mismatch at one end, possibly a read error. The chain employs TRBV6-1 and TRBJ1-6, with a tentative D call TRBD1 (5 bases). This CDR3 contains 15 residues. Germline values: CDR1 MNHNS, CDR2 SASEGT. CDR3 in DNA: TGTGCCAGCAGTGAATCCGGGGGATTAAATTTACCCCTCCACTTT. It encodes CASSESGGLNLPLHF.

CDR3 sequence: CASGREGYEQYF. In nucleotides, the CDR3 is TGTGCCAGCGGGAGGGAGGGCTACGAGCAGTACTTC. The rearrangement uses TRBV2 and TRBJ2-7; TRBD2 aligns across 7 bases. After removal of 8 bases from V and 3 bases from J, the junction contained 4 bases not matched to a gene. Looked up from germline, CDR1 is SNHLY and CDR2 is FYNNEI. This CDR3 contains 12 residues.

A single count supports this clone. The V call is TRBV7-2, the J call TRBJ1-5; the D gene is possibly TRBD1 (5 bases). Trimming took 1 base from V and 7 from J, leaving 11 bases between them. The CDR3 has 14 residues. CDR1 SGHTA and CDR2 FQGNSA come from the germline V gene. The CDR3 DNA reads TGTGCCAGCAGCTTAGGCAGGGTCGGACAGCCCCAGCATTTT. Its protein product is CASSLGRVGQPQHF.

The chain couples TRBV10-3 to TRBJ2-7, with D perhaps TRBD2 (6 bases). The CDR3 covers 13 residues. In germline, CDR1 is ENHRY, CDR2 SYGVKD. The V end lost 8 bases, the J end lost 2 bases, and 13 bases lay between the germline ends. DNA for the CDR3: TGTGCCATCGGAGGGGTGGACGCCTACGAGCAGTACTTC. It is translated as CAIGGVDAYEQYF.

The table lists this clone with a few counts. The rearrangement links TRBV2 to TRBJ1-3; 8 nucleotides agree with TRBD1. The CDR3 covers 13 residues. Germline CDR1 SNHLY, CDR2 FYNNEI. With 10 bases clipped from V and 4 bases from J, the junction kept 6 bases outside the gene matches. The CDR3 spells CATKDRAGNTIYF. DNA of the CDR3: TGTGCCACTAAGGACAGGGCGGGAAACACCATATATTTT.

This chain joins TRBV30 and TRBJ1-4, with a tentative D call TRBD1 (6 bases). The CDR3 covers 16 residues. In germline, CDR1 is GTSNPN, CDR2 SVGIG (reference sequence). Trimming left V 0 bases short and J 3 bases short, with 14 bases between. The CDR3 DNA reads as TGTGCCTGGAGTGTAAAGGGGCAGGGGCCTAATGAAAAACTGTTTTTT. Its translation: CAWSVKGQGPNEKLFF.

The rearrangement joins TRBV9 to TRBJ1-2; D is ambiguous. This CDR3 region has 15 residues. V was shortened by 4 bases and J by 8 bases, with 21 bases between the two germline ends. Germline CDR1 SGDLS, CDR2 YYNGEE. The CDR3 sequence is CASSTTLDRQRGYTF. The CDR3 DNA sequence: TGTGCCAGCAGCACCACTCTAGACCGTCAGAGGGGCTACACCTTC.

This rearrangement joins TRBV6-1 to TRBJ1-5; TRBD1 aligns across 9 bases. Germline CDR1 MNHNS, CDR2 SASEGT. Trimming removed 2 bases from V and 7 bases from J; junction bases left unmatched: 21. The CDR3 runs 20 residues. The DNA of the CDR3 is TGTGCCAGCAGTGAATTCCCCCTGTTGGGACAGGGCGTCCATGGCCAGCCCCAGCATTTT. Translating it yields CASSEFPLLGQGVHGQPQHF.

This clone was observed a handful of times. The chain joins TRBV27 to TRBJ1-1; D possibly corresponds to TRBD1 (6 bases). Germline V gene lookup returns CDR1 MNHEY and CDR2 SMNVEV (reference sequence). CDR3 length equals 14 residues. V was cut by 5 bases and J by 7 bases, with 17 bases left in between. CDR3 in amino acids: CASSDLQGRSEAFF. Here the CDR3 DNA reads TGTGCCAGCAGTGACCTCCAGGGGCGAAGTGAAGCTTTCTTT.

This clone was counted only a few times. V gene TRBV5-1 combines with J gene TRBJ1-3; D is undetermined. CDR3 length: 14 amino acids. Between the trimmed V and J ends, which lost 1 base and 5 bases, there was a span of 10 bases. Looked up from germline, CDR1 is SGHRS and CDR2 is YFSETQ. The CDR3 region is CASSLSATRNTIYF. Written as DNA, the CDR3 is TGCGCCAGCAGCTTGTCTGCAACTCGAAACACCATATATTTT.

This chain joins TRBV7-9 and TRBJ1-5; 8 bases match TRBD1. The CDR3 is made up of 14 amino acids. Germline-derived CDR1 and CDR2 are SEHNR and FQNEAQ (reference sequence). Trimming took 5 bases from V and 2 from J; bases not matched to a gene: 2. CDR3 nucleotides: TGTGCCAGCAGCCCGGGACAGGGCAATCAGCCCCAGCATTTT. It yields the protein CASSPGQGNQPQHF.

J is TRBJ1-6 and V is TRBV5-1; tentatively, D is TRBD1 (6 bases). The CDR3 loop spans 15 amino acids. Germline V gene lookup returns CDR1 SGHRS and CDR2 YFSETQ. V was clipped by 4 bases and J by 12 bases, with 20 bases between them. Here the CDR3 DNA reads TGCGCCAGCAGCCCTACACCAGAGGGGGTGCAACCCCTCCACTTT. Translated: CASSPTPEGVQPLHF. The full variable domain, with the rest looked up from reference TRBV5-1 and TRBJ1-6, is KAGVTQTPRYLIKTRGQQVTLSCSPISGHRSVSWYQQTPGQGLQFLFEYFSETQRNKGNFPGRFSGRQFSNSRSEMNVSTLELGDSALYLCASSPTPEGVQPLHFGNGTRLTVT.

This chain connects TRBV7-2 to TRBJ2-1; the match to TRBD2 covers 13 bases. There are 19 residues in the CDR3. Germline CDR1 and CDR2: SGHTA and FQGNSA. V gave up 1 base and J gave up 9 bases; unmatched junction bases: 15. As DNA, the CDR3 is TGTGCCAGCAGCTTAGAGGGGACGAAGAGACTAGCGGGGGGCCGTGAGCAGTTCTTC. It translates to CASSLEGTKRLAGGREQFF.

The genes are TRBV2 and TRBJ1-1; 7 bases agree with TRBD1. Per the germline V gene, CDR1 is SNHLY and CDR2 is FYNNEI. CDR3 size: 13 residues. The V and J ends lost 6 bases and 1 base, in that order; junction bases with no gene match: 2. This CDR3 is CASRQGRNTEAFF. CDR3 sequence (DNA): TGTGCCAGCAGACAGGGGCGGAACACTGAAGCTTTCTTT.

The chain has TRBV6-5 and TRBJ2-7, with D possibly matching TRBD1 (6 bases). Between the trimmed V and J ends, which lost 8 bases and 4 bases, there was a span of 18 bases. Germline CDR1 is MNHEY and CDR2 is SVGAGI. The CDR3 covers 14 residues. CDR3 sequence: CASAPAGAGYEQYF. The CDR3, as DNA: TGTGCCAGCGCGCCTGCAGGGGCAGGGTACGAGCAGTACTTC.